The text below deals with one T cell receptor (beta chain). The data belong to a study of blood T cell repertoires in COVID-19. Data came from immunoSEQ multiplex PCR; TCRdb stores just in-frame clones and leaves some out. The repertoire holds some 31,000 clones, with approximately 91% as singletons. The CDR3 is made up of 16 amino acids. Germline V gene data show CDR1 as SGHDT and CDR2 as YYEEEE. V was shortened by 2 bases and J by 1 base, with 13 bases between the two germline ends. V usage is TRBV5-6 and J usage is TRBJ1-3; D is perhaps TRBD1 (5 bases). Material: peripheral blood. The TCR originated in a man in his sixties or seventies with active COVID-19. CDR3 amino acids: CASSLLAGGSGNTIYF. CDR3 bases: TGTGCCAGCAGCTTATTAGCCGGGGGTTCTGGAAACACCATATATTTT.